These 7 T cell receptor beta chains came from one sample sequenced in a study of blood T cell repertoires in COVID-19. The assay was immunoSEQ multiplex PCR, and TCRdb's table has in-frame clones only and misses some. Here the sample spans under 300,000 clones, around 83% being singletons. The source material was peripheral blood. These receptors came from a man aged 18 to 29 with active or convalescent COVID-19.

The chain combines TRBV2 with TRBJ1-1; TRBD1 is a possible D gene (5 bases). Germline V gives CDR1 SNHLY, CDR2 FYNNEI. V was clipped by 2 bases and J by 6 bases, with 16 bases between them. The CDR3 sequence is 15 residues long. The CDR3: CASSERGHLVSEAFF. Here the CDR3 DNA reads TGTGCCAGCAGTGAAAGGGGCCACCTCGTCTCTGAAGCTTTCTTT.

About this clone: Distinct nucleotide sequences in the sample also encode this CDR3. The chain links TRBV28 to TRBJ1-1, with 9 bases that match TRBD1. The CDR3 loop spans 14 amino acids. The V segment lost 5 bases and the J segment 4 bases; nucleotides outside the gene matches: 5. CDR1 is MDHEN, CDR2 SYDVKM, per germline. DNA for the CDR3: TGTGCCAGCAGTCTACAGGGGGCTGGCACTGAAGCTTTCTTT. This translates into CASSLQGAGTEAFF.

The chain recombines TRBV27 with TRBJ2-7, with 7 bases that match TRBD1. With V trimmed by 5 bases and J by 0 bases, 7 bases remained unmatched. This CDR3 has 15 amino acids. Germline lookup yields CDR1 MNHEY and CDR2 SMNVEV (reference sequence). The CDR3 DNA is TGTGCCAGCAGTAGACAGGGATCCCGCTCCTACGAGCAGTACTTC. Translation: CASSRQGSRSYEQYF.

The chain combines TRBV6-2 or TRBV6-3 with TRBJ1-2; D call uncertain. Germline loops: CDR1 MNHEY, CDR2 SVGEGT. V lost 0 bases and J 7 bases, leaving 9 bases between the germline ends. The CDR3 contains 13 residues. This CDR3 is CASSYSRTRGYTF. In nucleotides, the CDR3 is TGTGCCAGCAGTTACTCCCGTACTCGTGGCTACACCTTC.

This chain connects TRBV9 to TRBJ2-3, with 10 bases aligning to TRBD2. The CDR3 runs 17 residues. The J segment lost 2 bases and the V segment lost 0 bases, leaving 6 bases of the junction unmatched. Germline V lookup: CDR1 SGDLS, CDR2 YYNGEE. CDR3 residues: CASSVEPSGRATDTQYF. In DNA, the CDR3 is TGTGCCAGCAGCGTAGAACCCAGCGGGAGGGCCACAGATACGCAGTATTTT.

This clone was detected a few times. The chain has TRBV7-8 and TRBJ2-2, with D possibly TRBD1 on 7 matching bases. The germline V and J ends were trimmed by 2 bases and 5 bases, with 21 bases remaining between them. This CDR3 region has 18 residues. Germline values: CDR1 SGHVS, CDR2 FQNEAQ. The CDR3: CASSLIRRRGQLTGELFF. In DNA, the CDR3 is TGTGCCAGCAGCTTAATCCGGAGGCGGGGACAGTTAACCGGGGAGCTGTTTTTT.

This clone was found once. The rearrangement links TRBV5-1 to TRBJ2-1; the match to TRBD1 covers 8 bases. CDR1 and CDR2 from the germline V gene are SGHRS and YFSETQ. The V segment lost 4 bases and the J segment 8 bases; nucleotides outside the gene matches: 2. The CDR3 length is 12 residues. This CDR3 reads CASSPDRDEQFF. The CDR3 nucleotides read TGCGCCAGCAGCCCGGACAGGGATGAGCAGTTCTTC.